The present TCR beta chain was sequenced within a study of blood T cell repertoires in COVID-19 (dated by TCRdb to 2020 to 2021). Regarding the study in general: Samples covering the acute and convalescent phases of COVID-19 were provided by collaborators in the United States, Italy and Spain. The prospective study material was composed of cDNA or gDNA derived from T cells, B-cell-depleted T cells, or PBMCs. Subjects who had been exposed to COVID-19, were actively infected with it, or had recovered from it provided the deeply sampled blood TCRbeta repertoires that made up the dataset. The repertoires were made available in a free public database intended to serve as a resource for research on the immune response to SARS-CoV-2. The samples were drawn from two sources: the first 160 participants of the ongoing ImmuneRACE study, and over 950 subjects contributed by 6 global collaborators. Sample metadata almost always included a de-identified subject ID, COVID-19 status, age in years and sex. HLA class I and class II types, where available, came from metadata supplied by the sample provider rather than from assay-based typing. Overall study results and their limits: The quantity of clinical and demographic metadata differed by source and by participant and was supplied without curation.

Enrolling through a virtual design, the prospective study's participants ranged in age from roughly 18 to 90 years and lived across 20 to 30 United States geographic areas. In the prospective study, participants were assigned to cohorts based on the clinical history participants reported in a screening survey and a study questionnaire. Recovered participants in ImmuneRACE Cohort 3 were defined as having two consecutive negative NP/OP PCR tests, clearance from a healthcare professional, or resolution of symptoms. In the prospective study, whole blood, serum and a nasopharyngeal or oropharyngeal swab were collected from each participant by mobile phlebotomists. Over a roughly 2-month period, participants in the prospective study had the option of providing additional blood draws and questionnaires. Before DNA extraction, prospective study blood samples were shipped either frozen or at room temperature.

Deletion took 4 bases off V and 0 bases off J, with a span of 16 bases between the germline ends. In the germline V gene, CDR1 corresponds to MNHNS and CDR2 to SASEGT. The CDR3 has 17 amino acids, counting the end cysteine and phenylalanine. Of all the DNA, just the CDR3 is kept, 51 bases in frame from base 1. A word on this clone: Its antigen is unknown. One base away there is no much larger clone; base qualities are not given.

The immunoSEQ Assay, a bias-controlled multiplex PCR, was used to amplify TCRbeta CDR3 regions from genomic DNA. The paper's processing steps were these. Nucleated cell counts per sample were estimated from amplification of reference gene primers within the assay. To quantify the absolute abundance of each unique TCRbeta CDR3 rearrangement, sequence reads were collapsed and filtered. For each sample, productive Simpson clonality was calculated by taking the square root of Simpson's diversity index across productive rearrangements. Drawn from immuneACCESS, this table holds only the in-frame rearrangements with V and J called that TCRdb kept. Clones are partly lost; checked studies trace under half to an unresolved V gene and leave the rest unexplained. V, J and clone size are taken as reported in that table, and D and trimming were inferred from the DNA itself. This sample gives roughly 330,000 clones in total; approximately 90% of them show up just once. Together, the top ten hold approximately 6% of the sample.

The sequencing input was PBMCs or T cells enriched from blood (not recorded which). This clonotype was obtained from a woman under 40 who had recovered from COVID-19. The chain employs TRBV6-1 and TRBJ1-5; D gene: possibly TRBD1, on 5 matching bases. In nucleotide form, the sequence is TGTGCCAGCAGTGTTGGCAGGGCCTCATCTAGCAATCAGCCCCAGCATTTT. Translated, it reads CASSVGRASSSNQPQHF.